This entry lists 19 T cell receptor beta chains sequenced from one sample in a study of long-term antiretroviral therapy in people with HIV. With survey level as its setting, the immunoSEQ assay was v3.0. The method was immunoSEQ multiplex PCR; TCRdb's version includes in-frame clones alone and lacks a portion of them. The data hold 25,000 to 30,000 clones, with 65% to 85% observed a single time. The source was unsorted PBMCs, collected 2.1 years after starting antiretroviral therapy. These receptors all stem from a man younger than 45 with HIV.

This clone occurred a few times. The chain has TRBV18 and TRBJ2-5, with 10 bases identical to TRBD2. The CDR3 spans 13 residues. The V segment lost 8 bases and the J segment 4 bases; nucleotides outside the gene matches: 4. The germline gives CDR1 KGHSH, CDR2 LQKENI. DNA of the CDR3: TGTGCCAGCGCAGCGGGAGGGCCAGAGACCCAGTACTTC. Translation: CASAAGGPETQYF.

V gene TRBV28 combines with J gene TRBJ2-7; a weak D match, TRBD1 (6 bases). CDR3 length: 14 residues. Looked up from germline, CDR1 is MDHEN and CDR2 is SYDVKM. The V end was cut by 7 bases, the J end by 3 bases, with 16 bases between. Here the CDR3 reads CASNSGTLHYEQYF. CDR3 nucleotides: TGTGCCAGCAATTCCGGGACACTACACTACGAGCAGTACTTC. Full variable domain (rest looked up from reference TRBV28 and TRBJ2-7): DVKVTQSSRYLVKRTGEKVFLECVQDMDHENMFWYRQDPGLGLRLIYFSYDVKMKEKGDIPEGYSVSREKKERFSLILESASTNQTSMYLCASNSGTLHYEQYFGPGTRLTVT.

The chain employs TRBV2 and TRBJ2-3; 11 bases fit TRBD2. CDR3 length equals 16 residues. Germline trimming cut 7 bases from V and 3 bases from J; bases unmatched to any gene: 9. CDR1 and CDR2 (germline): SNHLY, FYNNEI. The CDR3 nucleotides read TGTGCCAGCACCCTCCCGACTAGCGGGGAAACAGATACGCAGTATTTT. Translation: CASTLPTSGETDTQYF.

The V gene is TRBV6-1, the J gene TRBJ1-5, with D possibly TRBD1 on 5 matching bases. CDR1 and CDR2 from the germline V gene are MNHNS and SASEGT. The ends were cut back, 8 bases at V and 3 bases at J, with 11 bases in the middle. The CDR3 spans 13 residues. CDR3 bases: TGTGCCAGCCTGCAGGGTAACAATCAGCCCCAGCATTTT. Amino acid sequence: CASLQGNNQPQHF.

Concerning this clone itself: Relative to the germline gene, one junction end is altered; a read error may explain this. V gene TRBV18 combines with J gene TRBJ1-1, with D tentatively TRBD1 (5 bases). The CDR3 runs to 18 residues. Germline CDR1 KGHSH, CDR2 LQKENI. CDR3 sequence reads: CASSPLFRDAGRDTEAFF. CDR3 coding DNA: TGTGCCAGCTCTCCACTATTCCGGGACGCCGGTCGGGACACTGAAGCTTTCTTT. Looking up the rest from reference TRBV18 and TRBJ1-1 gives the full variable domain: NAGVMQNPRHLVRRRGQEARLRCSPMKGHSHVYWYRQLPEEGLKFMVYLQKENIIDESGMPKERFSAEFPKEGPSILRIQQVVRGDSAAYFCASSPLFRDAGRDTEAFFGQGTRLTVV.

This chain connects TRBV6-1 to TRBJ1-1; D ambiguous. Trimming shortened V by 6 bases and J by 1 base, and 9 bases separated the two germline ends. CDR1 is MNHNS and CDR2 is SASEGT in the germline V gene. The CDR3 has 13 amino acids. In DNA, the CDR3 is TGTGCCAGCAGGGGCACCAAGAACACTGAAGCTTTCTTT. This codes for CASRGTKNTEAFF.

The J gene is TRBJ1-1, the V gene TRBV7-8, with D unclear. V was cut by 7 bases and J by 5 bases, with 14 bases left in between. There are 13 residues in the CDR3. Germline V CDR1 and CDR2: SGHVS, FQNEAQ. DNA of the CDR3: TGTGCCAGCACCCCTGGGAGGGTTACTGAAGCTTTCTTT. Encoded protein: CASTPGRVTEAFF.

The rearrangement links TRBV4-1 to TRBJ2-3; TRBD1 is a possible D gene (5 bases). V shed 4 bases and J shed 5 bases, with 13 bases lying between them. There are 14 residues in the CDR3. Germline V gives CDR1 MGHRA, CDR2 YSYEKL. This CDR3 is CASSRDSSEDTQYF. CDR3 sequence (DNA): TGCGCCAGCAGCCGCGACAGCTCTGAAGATACGCAGTATTTT.

The CDR3 is CASSFWGRGLLSGANVLTF. The CDR3 DNA reads as TGCGCCAGCAGCTTCTGGGGCCGGGGGCTACTCTCTGGGGCCAACGTCCTGACTTTC. The rearrangement links TRBV5-1 to TRBJ2-6; the D call may be TRBD1 or TRBD2 (6 bases each). V dropped 2 bases and J dropped 0 bases, with 18 bases sitting between them. The CDR3 length is 19 residues. Germline V gene data show CDR1 as SGHRS and CDR2 as YFSETQ.

The chain employs TRBV9 and TRBJ1-2, with D tentatively TRBD1 (5 bases). Per germline, CDR1 SGDLS and CDR2 YYNGEE. Trimming took 3 bases from V and 5 from J, leaving 8 bases between them. The CDR3 totals 12 residues. The DNA for the CDR3 is TGTGCCAGCAGCGCGGGGCTTTATGGCTACACCTTC. This sequence encodes CASSAGLYGYTF. Full variable domain (missing parts from reference TRBV9 and TRBJ1-2): DSGVTQTPKHLITATGQRVTLRCSPRSGDLSVYWYQQSLDQGLQFLIQYYNGEERAKGNILERFSAQQFPDLHSELNLSSLELGDSALYFCASSAGLYGYTFGSGTRLTVV.

J is TRBJ2-3 and V is TRBV7-2; the D gene is possibly TRBD1 (5 bases). The CDR3 extends over 16 amino acids. V was shortened by 0 bases and J by 1 base, with 11 bases between the two germline ends. Germline V gene lookup returns CDR1 SGHTA and CDR2 FQGNSA. The CDR3 here is CASSLAGQWGTDTQYF. The CDR3 DNA follows: TGTGCCAGCAGCTTAGCGGGGCAGTGGGGCACAGATACGCAGTATTTT.

The DNA for the CDR3 is TGTGCCAGCAGTTACTCGGTGGGGTCCGGGGAGCTGTTTTTT. Translating it yields CASSYSVGSGELFF. This rearrangement joins TRBV6-6 to TRBJ2-2; no reliable D call. Germline V CDR1 and CDR2: MNHNY, SVGAGI (reference sequence). Trimming took 0 bases from V and 6 from J, leaving 8 bases between them. This CDR3 has 14 amino acids.

This chain connects TRBV5-1 to TRBJ2-5; D is perhaps TRBD2 (6 bases). Trimming shortened V by 4 bases and J by 4 bases, and 14 bases separated the two germline ends. The CDR3 contains 14 residues. Germline V gene lookup returns CDR1 SGHRS and CDR2 YFSETQ. Written as DNA, the CDR3 is TGCGCCAGCAGCACAGGCCCCGGGGGAGAGACCCAGTACTTC. This codes for CASSTGPGGETQYF.

This clone has a handful of counts. The chain's CDR3 is CATSRSTGAGNQPQHF. CDR3 sequence (DNA): TGTGCCACCAGCAGGTCTACAGGGGCAGGGAATCAGCCCCAGCATTTT. The chain is built from TRBV15 and TRBJ1-5; TRBD1 matches 7 bases. Germline assignment: CDR1 LNHNV and CDR2 YYDKDF (reference sequence). The trim removed 3 bases at V and 4 bases at J, leaving 9 bases unmatched. The CDR3 consists of 16 residues.

V is TRBV29-1 and J is TRBJ1-3; D might be TRBD1 (5 bases). Germline CDR1 and CDR2: SQVTM and ANQGSEA. CDR3 size: 15 residues. V gave up 7 bases and J gave up 6 bases, with 22 bases separating them. CDR3 loop: CSARTGTADLNTIYF. CDR3 DNA: TGCAGCGCCCGGACCGGGACCGCAGATCTAAACACCATATATTTT.

This clone was seen a handful of times. The chain carries TRBV6-5 and TRBJ1-5, with D maybe TRBD1 (6 bases). Germline CDR1 and CDR2: MNHEY and SVGAGI. This CDR3 spans 15 amino acids. V was trimmed by 2 bases and J by 5 bases, leaving 13 bases between them. In DNA, the CDR3 is TGTGCCAGCAGTTACAGGGCAGGGGTGGATCAGCCCCAGCATTTT. Its protein is CASSYRAGVDQPQHF.

J is TRBJ1-6 and V is TRBV5-1; TRBD1 matches 9 bases. Germline CDR1 reads SGHRS; CDR2 reads YFSETQ. J was trimmed by 7 bases and V by 4 bases; bases with no gene match: 9. There are 16 residues in the CDR3. As DNA, the CDR3 is TGCGCCAGCAGCCTTTCCCCGGACAGGGGAAATTCACCCCTCCACTTT. Protein product: CASSLSPDRGNSPLHF.

The rearrangement links TRBV7-6 to TRBJ2-1; TRBD2 agrees at 14 bases. The CDR3 is 16 residues long. V lost 0 bases and J lost 6; bases outside the gene matches: 1. The germline CDR1 and CDR2 sequences are SGHVS and FNYEAQ. CDR3 nucleotides: TGTGCCAGCAGCTTAGCGGGACTAGCGGGAGCCAATGAGCAGTTCTTC. Protein sequence: CASSLAGLAGANEQFF.

The chain has TRBV5-5 and TRBJ2-7; D is undetermined. V shed 2 bases and J shed 2 bases, with 8 bases lying between them. CDR1 and CDR2 from the germline V gene are SGHKS and YYEKEE (reference sequence). The CDR3 consists of 13 residues. The CDR3 spells CASSFVIPYEQYF. DNA for the CDR3: TGTGCCAGCAGCTTTGTAATTCCCTACGAGCAGTACTTC. Together with reference TRBV5-5 and TRBJ2-7, the CDR3 gives the full variable domain: DAGVTQSPTHLIKTRGQQVTLRCSPISGHKSVSWYQQVLGQGPQFIFQYYEKEERGRGNFPDRFSARQFPNYSSELNVNALLLGDSALYLCASSFVIPYEQYFGPGTRLTVT.